Below are 10 T cell receptor beta chains sequenced from a single sample in a study of cytomegalovirus exposure and HLA in healthy donors. The PCR contained 60 Vbeta and 13 Jbeta primers. Produced via immunoSEQ multiplex PCR; TCRdb's table is partial and in-frame only. The data show about 200,000 clones, approximately 80% seen once. The sequenced sample consisted of PBMCs. The receptors originated from a woman in her twenties or thirties in good health and CMV-seronegative.

Points on this clone: The junction does not match germline at one end; this may be a read error. The V gene is TRBV14, the J gene TRBJ2-5, with D possibly matching TRBD2 (5 bases). Germline V gene sequence: CDR1 SGHDN, CDR2 FVKESK. This CDR3 comprises 13 residues. The CDR3 nucleotides are TGTGCCAGCAGCAAAGAGACTAAAGAGACCCAGTACTTC. Translating it yields CASSKETKETQYF.

The gene calls are TRBV7-6 and TRBJ2-1, with D possibly TRBD1 on 6 matching bases. Trimming took off 6 bases at V and 2 bases at J, with 14 bases between the two ends. This CDR3 is 15 amino acids long. Per the germline V gene, CDR1 is SGHVS and CDR2 is FNYEAQ. The CDR3 spells CASSSQGSTYNEQFF. The CDR3 nucleotides are TGTGCCAGCAGTTCCCAGGGGAGCACCTACAATGAGCAGTTCTTC.

In its sample, this clone was seen once. The genes are TRBV27 and TRBJ2-3; 9 nucleotides match TRBD2. The CDR3 loop spans 15 amino acids. The J segment lost 7 bases and the V segment lost 4 bases, leaving 9 bases of the junction unmatched. CDR1 is MNHEY and CDR2 is SMNVEV in the germline V gene (reference sequence). The CDR3 is CASSYAGGIMNTQYF. The CDR3, as DNA: TGTGCCAGCAGTTACGCGGGGGGGATTATGAATACGCAGTATTTT.

In regard to this clone: The sample carries other DNA sequences with the same CDR3. This rearrangement joins TRBV28 to TRBJ1-2, with D unclear. Trimming pared 8 bases from V and 0 bases from J, leaving 7 bases between. CDR3 length: 12 residues. Germline loops: CDR1 MDHEN, CDR2 SYDVKM. CDR3 DNA sequence: TGTGCCAGCGGGCCGGCTAACTATGGCTACACCTTC. It encodes CASGPANYGYTF.

CDR3 in DNA: TGTGCCAGCAGCGTGAGGACAGGGACCGTCTACGAGCAGTACTTC. Translation gives CASSVRTGTVYEQYF. The chain combines TRBV5-4 with TRBJ2-7; 8 bases are shared with TRBD1. Looked up from germline, CDR1 is SGHNT and CDR2 is YYREEE (reference sequence). Trimming removed 4 bases from V and 3 bases from J; junction bases left unmatched: 9. The CDR3 spans 15 residues.

This clone was observed a handful of times. The J gene is TRBJ2-1, the V gene TRBV5-5; 7 positions match TRBD2. The CDR3 length is 16 residues. CDR1 and CDR2 (germline): SGHKS, YYEKEE (reference sequence). J was trimmed by 2 bases and V by 4 bases; bases with no gene match: 9. The CDR3 sequence: CASSKREGYPYNEQFF. CDR3 in DNA: TGTGCCAGCAGCAAGAGGGAGGGGTACCCCTACAATGAGCAGTTCTTC.

The chain uses TRBV5-1 and TRBJ1-5; 9 bases line up with TRBD1. In germline, CDR1 is SGHRS, CDR2 YFSETQ. This CDR3 has 19 residues. Trimming at V came to 0 bases and at J to 2 bases, leaving 12 bases not matched to a gene. The CDR3 DNA reads as TGCGCCAGCAGCTTGGCCCCCCTCGGGACAGGGACGGGCAATCAGCCCCAGCATTTT. Translating it yields CASSLAPLGTGTGNQPQHF.

This rearrangement joins TRBV11-2 to TRBJ2-3; no clear D. Trimming shortened V by 2 bases and J by 4 bases, and 7 bases separated the two germline ends. This CDR3 comprises 13 residues. Germline V lookup: CDR1 SGHAT, CDR2 FQNNGV. This CDR3 reads CASSLPLADTQYF. The DNA for the CDR3 is TGTGCCAGCAGCTTACCGCTAGCAGATACGCAGTATTTT.

The CDR3 here is CASSQESGESYEQYF. The CDR3 DNA is TGTGCCAGCAGCCAAGAAAGCGGGGAATCCTACGAGCAGTACTTC. The rearrangement joins TRBV4-2 to TRBJ2-7; 7 nucleotides match TRBD2. Germline CDR1 is LGHNA and CDR2 is YNFKEQ. The V and J ends lost 0 bases and 1 base, in that order; junction bases with no gene match: 3. The CDR3 runs to 15 residues.

CDR3 amino acids: CASSITGDPNQPQHF. The CDR3 nucleotides read TGTGCCAGTAGTATCACAGGGGACCCCAATCAGCCCCAGCATTTT. The V call is TRBV19, the J call TRBJ1-5; TRBD1 agrees at 7 bases. With 3 bases clipped from V and 3 bases from J, the junction kept 5 bases outside the gene matches. The CDR3 consists of 15 residues. Germline CDR1 and CDR2: LNHDA and SQIVND (reference sequence).